This T cell receptor (beta chain) emerged from a study of blood T cell repertoires in COVID-19. Study details: Samples taken during acute and convalescent COVID-19 were collected in the United States, Italy and Spain.

Only in-frame clones appear in the TCRdb table, and some are missing; sequencing was by immunoSEQ multiplex PCR. Found here are roughly 180,000 clones, around 80% of them singletons; the top ten hold 3.5% to 4%. The CDR3 has 14 residues. The germline V gene has CDR1 SGHNT and CDR2 YYREEE (reference sequence). The V gene end was trimmed by 4 bases and the J gene end by 13 bases; junction bases not matched to a gene: 15. What was sequenced was PBMCs or T cells enriched from blood (not recorded which). This TCR derives from a woman in her forties or fifties in a cohort exposed to, infected with or recovered from COVID-19 (not recorded which). The genes are TRBV5-4 and TRBJ2-7, with 9 bases lining up with TRBD1. The CDR3 DNA reads as TGTGCCAGCAGCCCGGTCCCGGGACAGGGTTCGGGATACTTC. It specifies CASSPVPGQGSGYF.